This T cell receptor beta chain was sequenced for a study of blood T cell repertoires in COVID-19. Overall study context: From T cells, B-cell-depleted T cells, or PBMCs came the material, which was cDNA or gDNA.

Trimming took off 2 bases at V and 2 bases at J, with 12 bases between the two ends. Germline V lookup: CDR1 MNHEY, CDR2 SMNVEV (reference sequence). The CDR3 runs 15 residues. This clone came up once. Sequenced by immunoSEQ multiplex PCR; TCRdb stores in-frame clones only, minus some. The sample records 430,000 or so clones, around 89% being singletons. Residents of 20 to 25 US areas, aged about 18 to 89 years, made up the participants. The study assigned cohorts using participant-reported clinical history. Cohort 3 recovery required two negative PCRs, clearance, or symptom resolution. Sequenced input: PBMCs or T cells enriched from blood (not recorded which). The clonotype originates from a woman in her thirties or forties who had recovered from COVID-19. This rearrangement joins TRBV27 to TRBJ1-2, with D perhaps matching TRBD1 (6 bases). The CDR3 is CASSLGGGANYGYTF. In nucleotides, the CDR3 is TGTGCCAGCAGTTTAGGCGGGGGCGCAAACTATGGCTACACCTTC.